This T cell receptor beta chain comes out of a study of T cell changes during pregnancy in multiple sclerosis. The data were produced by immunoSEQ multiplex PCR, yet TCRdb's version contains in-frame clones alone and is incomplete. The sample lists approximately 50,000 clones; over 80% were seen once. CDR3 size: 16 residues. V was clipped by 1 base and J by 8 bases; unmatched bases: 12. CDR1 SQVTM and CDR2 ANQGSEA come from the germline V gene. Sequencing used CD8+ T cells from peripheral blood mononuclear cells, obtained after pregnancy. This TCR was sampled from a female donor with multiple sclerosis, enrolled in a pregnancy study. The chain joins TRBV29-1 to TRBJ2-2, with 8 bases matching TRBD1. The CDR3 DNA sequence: TGCAGCGTTGAAGGGGCGCAGGGGGCGTTTGCGGGGGAGCTGTTTTTT. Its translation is CSVEGAQGAFAGELFF.